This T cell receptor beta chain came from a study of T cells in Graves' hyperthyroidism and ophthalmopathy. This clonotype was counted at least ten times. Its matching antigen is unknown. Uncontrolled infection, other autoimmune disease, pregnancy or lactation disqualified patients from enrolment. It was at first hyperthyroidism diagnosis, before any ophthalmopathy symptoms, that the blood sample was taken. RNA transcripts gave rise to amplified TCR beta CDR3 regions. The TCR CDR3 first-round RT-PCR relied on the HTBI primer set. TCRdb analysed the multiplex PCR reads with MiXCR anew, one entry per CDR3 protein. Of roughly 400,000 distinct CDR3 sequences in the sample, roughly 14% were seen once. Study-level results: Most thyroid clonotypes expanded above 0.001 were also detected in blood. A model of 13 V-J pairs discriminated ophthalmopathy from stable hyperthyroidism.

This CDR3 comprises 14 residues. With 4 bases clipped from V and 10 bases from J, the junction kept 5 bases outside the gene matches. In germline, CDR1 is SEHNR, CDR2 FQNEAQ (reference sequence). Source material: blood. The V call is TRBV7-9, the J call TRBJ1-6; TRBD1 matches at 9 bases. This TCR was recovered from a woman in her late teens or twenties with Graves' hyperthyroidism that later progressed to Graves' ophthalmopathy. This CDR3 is CASSSQGAGSPLHF. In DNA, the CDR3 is TGTGCCAGCAGCTCACAGGGGGCCGGATCACCCCTCCACTTT.